The TCR beta chain described here comes from a study of blood T cells in healthy people across ages. This CDR3 is built from 17 residues. CDR1 and CDR2 from the germline V gene are LGHNT and FRNRAP. V lost 3 bases to trimming and J lost 5 bases, with 20 bases between them. PCR was performed a second time for roughly 7 to 12 cycles using a sample-barcoded 5' primer and a J-beta primer mix. TCRdb passed the 5' RACE reads through MiXCR, listing each CDR3 protein once. Of roughly 1,700,000 distinct CDR3 sequences detected, roughly 27% appear once; the ten largest clones hold more than 6%. This clonotype has a handful of counts.

The sequencing sample was made of blood. The TCR was taken from a woman in her twenties or thirties in good health. V usage is TRBV12-5 and J usage is TRBJ2-1; D is ambiguous. The CDR3 region is CASGFGFGQALHNEQFF. CDR3 nucleotide sequence: TGTGCTAGTGGTTTTGGTTTCGGGCAGGCCCTCCACAATGAGCAGTTCTTC.